The rows below give T cell receptor beta chains drawn from one sample of a study of control samples from healthy donors and cancer patients. Repertoires were generated with immunoSEQ multiplex PCR, while TCRdb's copy carries only in-frame clones and drops some. Of about 130,000 clones in the sample, roughly 94% were seen once. What was sequenced was PBMCs. All receptors come from a man in his sixties with colorectal cancer. Both conserved end residues are part of each CDR3. Fields, in order: J gene, V gene, clone size, D gene, CDR3 DNA, CDR3 protein. A D gene is named only where the DNA matches it firmly. Where a row states a size, it is once, few, many or the class of an expanded clone; other rows omit it.

TRBJ2-5 TRBV5-1 once TRBD1 TGCGCCAGCAGCTTGGCCCGGGACAGGGTAGGAGAGACCCAGTACTTC CASSLARDRVGETQYF
TRBJ1-1 TRBV28 once NA TGTGCCAGCAGTTTAGGGCTGGAGAACACTGAAGCTTTCTTT CASSLGLENTEAFF
TRBJ2-3 TRBV19 NA TRBD2 TGTGCCAGTAGCCAACGATCCCCGGGACTAGGCATGGCAGATACGCAGTATTTT CASSQRSPGLGMADTQYF
TRBJ2-5 TRBV18 NA NA TGTGCCAGCTCAGGCTCAGTAGCGGTTGGAGAGACCCAGTACTTC CASSGSVAVGETQYF
TRBJ2-1 TRBV18 once TRBD1 TGTGCCAGCTCACAGGGGGCGGACTCCTACAATGAGCAGTTCTTC CASSQGADSYNEQFF
TRBJ2-7 TRBV19 NA TRBD1 TGTGCCAGTAGTACTCGACAGGGGAGCTCCTACGAGCAGTACTTC CASSTRQGSSYEQYF
TRBJ2-7 TRBV7-2 NA NA TGTGCCAGCAGCTTAGGGACCGGTAGCTCCTACGAGCAGTACTTC CASSLGTGSSYEQYF
TRBJ2-5 TRBV6-5 NA TRBD2 TGTGCCAGCAGCCGACTAGCGGGGGGTCAAGAGACCCAGTACTTC CASSRLAGGQETQYF
TRBJ1-2 TRBV12-3/TRBV12-4 NA NA TGTGCCAGCAGTTTTCGACAGCCCTATGGCTACACCTTC CASSFRQPYGYTF
TRBJ2-1 TRBV5-6 NA TRBD2 TGTGCCAGCAGCTTGGTTAGCGGGGGGTACAATGAGCAGTTCTTC CASSLVSGGYNEQFF
TRBJ2-7 TRBV5-1 NA NA TGCGCCAGCAGCCCTACATTGACTGCCTACGAGCAGTACTTC CASSPTLTAYEQYF
TRBJ1-2 TRBV5-6 NA TRBD1 TGTGCCAGCAGCCCCGGGACAGCCGGCTACACCTTC CASSPGTAGYTF
TRBJ1-4 TRBV5-1 NA TRBD1 TGCGCCAGCAGAACCGACAGGGCGGCTGAAAAACTGTTTTTT CASRTDRAAEKLFF
TRBJ2-1 TRBV4-1 NA TRBD2 TGCGCCAGCAGCCACCCCGGGACTAGCAAGTACGAGCAGTTCTTC CASSHPGTSKYEQFF
TRBJ2-1 TRBV9 few NA TGTGCCAGCAGCGTAGGAGCGGAGCCGGGTTATGAGCAGTTCTTC CASSVGAEPGYEQFF
TRBJ1-6 TRBV4-3 NA NA TGCGCCAGCAGCCAAGATTCCTATAATTCACCCCTCCACTTT CASSQDSYNSPLHF
TRBJ1-1 TRBV19 NA TRBD1 TGTGCCAGTAGCTGGACAGGGAGACGGTCTGAAGCTTTCTTT CASSWTGRRSEAFF
TRBJ1-4 TRBV2 few TRBD1 TGTGCCAGCAGTGAACCAGGGGGACGGGAAAAACTGTTTTTT CASSEPGGREKLFF
TRBJ1-2 TRBV10-3 NA NA TGTGCCATCAGTGGGAATACGGACTATGGCTACACCTTC CAISGNTDYGYTF
TRBJ1-6 TRBV18 NA NA TGTGCCAGCTCACGGGAATGGGACGGCGGTTCACCCCTCCACTTT CASSREWDGGSPLHF
TRBJ2-7 TRBV3-1/TRBV3-2 NA NA TGTGCCAGCAGCCAAGTGGGGGACTACGAGCAGTACTTC CASSQVGDYEQYF
TRBJ2-2 TRBV10-3 NA NA TGTGCCATCAGTGACCACCTCGACACCGGGGAGCTGTTTTTT CAISDHLDTGELFF
TRBJ2-7 TRBV6-5 NA NA TGTGCCAGCAGGGAGGCAACGTCCTACGAGCAGTACTTC CASREATSYEQYF
TRBJ2-7 TRBV11-2 NA NA TGTGCCAGCAGCTTAGATTCAGCCAGGGGTTACGAGCAGTACTTC CASSLDSARGYEQYF
TRBJ1-1 TRBV10-3 once NA TGTGCCATCAGTGGTCTTGCTCCACCCGGAATGAACACTGAAGCTTTCTTT CAISGLAPPGMNTEAFF
TRBJ2-1 TRBV19 NA TRBD1 TGTGCCAGTAGTACACGGACAGGGGGAAAAAATGAGCAGTTCTTC CASSTRTGGKNEQFF
TRBJ2-1 TRBV19 NA NA TGTGCCAGTAGCCTGACAGCGAGCTCCTACAATGAGCAGTTCTTC CASSLTASSYNEQFF
TRBJ1-5 TRBV2 NA NA TGTGCCAGCAGTGAAGCATGGGGAGGGGACAGCAATCAGCCCCAGCATTTT CASSEAWGGDSNQPQHF
TRBJ1-5 TRBV19 NA NA TGTGCCAGTACTGAACAGCTGAGCAATCAGCCCCAGCATTTT CASTEQLSNQPQHF
TRBJ1-5 TRBV5-5 NA TRBD1 TGTGCCAGCAGCACTGGACAGGGACCGGGCGGCAATCAGCCCCAGCATTTT CASSTGQGPGGNQPQHF
TRBJ1-3 TRBV5-6 NA NA TGTGCCAGCAGCACCCCAGGAGCCTCTGGAAACACCATATATTTT CASSTPGASGNTIYF
TRBJ2-2 TRBV6-2/TRBV6-3 NA TRBD1 TGTGCCAGCAGTTTACGGGACAGGGGCACCGGGGAGCTGTTTTTT CASSLRDRGTGELFF
TRBJ2-5 TRBV24-1 NA NA TGTGCCACCAGTGATTTTTTGTATGGGGGGCAAGAGACCCAGTACTTC CATSDFLYGGQETQYF
TRBJ2-5 TRBV7-2 NA NA TGTGCCAGCAGCTGGGGGCGGGGCGGGTACCAAGAGACCCAGTACTTC CASSWGRGGYQETQYF
TRBJ2-4 TRBV10-1 NA TRBD2 TGCGCCAGCAGTGGGACTAGCGGGACAGGCGAATACTTC CASSGTSGTGEYF
TRBJ2-5 TRBV25-1 NA NA TGTGCCAGCAGTGAATCTGGGGCTCAAGAGACCCAGTACTTC CASSESGAQETQYF
TRBJ2-7 TRBV5-1 NA TRBD2 TGCGCCAGCAGCTTGGTTTCGGGGGGTCGGTCCTACGAGCAGTACTTC CASSLVSGGRSYEQYF
TRBJ1-3 TRBV5-6 NA NA TGTGCCAGCAGCCGGGGGGCCTTCTCTGGAAACACCATATATTTT CASSRGAFSGNTIYF
TRBJ1-1 TRBV28 NA NA TGTGCCAGCAGTTTTGGGCAGGGAAAGCTAATGAACACTGAAGCTTTCTTT CASSFGQGKLMNTEAFF
TRBJ2-7 TRBV6-5 once TRBD2 TGTGCCAGCAGTTCCCAACTAGCGGGGGGCCTCTACGAGCAGTACTTC CASSSQLAGGLYEQYF
TRBJ2-3 TRBV6-6 NA NA TGTGCCAGCAGTTACTCCGCATATACGCAGTATTTT CASSYSAYTQYF
TRBJ1-1 TRBV10-3 NA NA TGTGCCATCAGGGGGACGGGGAACACTGAAGCTTTCTTT CAIRGTGNTEAFF
TRBJ2-7 TRBV5-1 NA TRBD1 TGCGCCAGCAGCTTGAGACAGGGGCCCTACGAGCAGTACTTC CASSLRQGPYEQYF
TRBJ2-1 TRBV29-1 NA TRBD2 TGCAGCGCTCCATCTAGCGGGGGGAGGAACAATGAGCAGTTCTTC CSAPSSGGRNNEQFF
TRBJ2-7 TRBV12-1 NA NA TGTGCCAGCAGTCCCCCGTGCGGACTCCCCTACGAGCAGTACTTC CASSPPCGLPYEQYF
TRBJ1-6 TRBV7-2 NA NA TGTGCCAGCAGCTTAGCGCTAGACAGTTTAAACTCCTATAATTCACCCCTCCACTTT CASSLALDSLNSYNSPLHF
TRBJ1-6 TRBV6-5 NA NA TGTGCCAGCAGTTACTCGTGGAGCTCCTATAATTCACCCCTCCACTTT CASSYSWSSYNSPLHF
TRBJ1-2 TRBV6-5 NA NA TGTGCCACCCTCCTGGAGGGGGGCCACTATGGCTACACCTTC CATLLEGGHYGYTF
TRBJ1-4 TRBV19 NA NA TGTGCCAGTAGTAACGGGCGGGCGGCTAATGAAAAACTGTTTTTT CASSNGRAANEKLFF